These 12 T cell receptor beta chains originate from one sample sequenced in a study of CD4+ T cells in melanoma. Assay used: immunoSEQ multiplex PCR; TCRdb lists only in-frame clones, some missing. In the table there are 14,000 to 15,000 clones, 60% to 70% of which are singletons. Material: cells from a culture (not recorded whether cultured in vitro). These receptors came from a human donor with melanoma.

This clone was observed once. V is TRBV11-3 and J is TRBJ2-2; 12 bases are shared with TRBD1. This CDR3 is 19 amino acids long. J was trimmed by 4 bases and V by 4 bases; bases with no gene match: 13. CDR1 is SGHNT, CDR2 YENEEA, per germline. This CDR3 is CASSSGTGGSWWGTGELFF. As DNA, the CDR3 is TGTGCCAGCAGCTCCGGGACAGGGGGCTCATGGTGGGGCACCGGGGAGCTGTTTTTT.

The chain combines TRBV21-1 with TRBJ2-7; the listed D gene, TRBD2, was not tested against the DNA. TRBV21-1 is reported as a pseudogene. The CDR3 length is 17 residues. The CDR3 loop is CASSKATPSGGSYEQYF. As DNA, the CDR3 is TGTGCCAGCAGCAAAGCGACTCCTAGCGGGGGGTCCTACGAGCAGTACTTC.

This clone has more than one count but fewer than ten. The chain combines TRBV19 with TRBJ2-7; TRBD2 aligns across 8 bases. The ends lost 9 bases at V and 0 bases at J; junction bases unmatched: 7. CDR1 LNHDA and CDR2 SQIVND come from the germline V gene (reference sequence). The CDR3 sequence is 14 residues long. The CDR3 reads CASARGADSYEQYF. The DNA for the CDR3 is TGTGCCAGCGCGCGGGGGGCCGACTCCTACGAGCAGTACTTC.

CDR3 bases: TGTGCCAGCAGTAACCGCAGGGGGCTAGAGGGCTACACCTTC. Its protein is CASSNRRGLEGYTF. J is TRBJ1-2 and V is TRBV6-5, with 8 bases that match TRBD1. CDR1 is MNHEY and CDR2 is SVGAGI in the germline V gene. The CDR3 consists of 14 residues. Trimming took 5 bases from V and 8 from J; bases not matched to a gene: 10.

This clone occurred a few times. This sequence joins TRBV5-4 and TRBJ1-2; tentative D call: TRBD1 (5 bases). The length of the CDR3 is 15 residues. CDR1 and CDR2 (germline): SGHNT, YYREEE (reference sequence). The V end was cut by 0 bases, the J end by 4 bases, with 13 bases between. Here the CDR3 DNA reads TGTGCCAGCAGCTTGGGGGCAGGGATTAGCTATGGCTACACCTTC. Protein: CASSLGAGISYGYTF.

CDR3 nucleotides: TGTGCCAGCAGCTTAGTACAGGGGGCAGGGAATGAGCAGTTCTTC. Translation gives CASSLVQGAGNEQFF. The V call is TRBV13, the J call TRBJ2-1, with 9 bases that match TRBD1. This CDR3 comprises 15 residues. Per the germline V gene, CDR1 is PRHDT and CDR2 is FYEKMQ (reference sequence). V dropped 1 base and J dropped 7; count of bases not matched to a gene: 5.

The V and J genes are TRBV5-6 and TRBJ2-2; 10 bases align to TRBD1. The germline CDR1 and CDR2 sequences are SGHDT and YYEEEE. V lost 0 bases, J lost 4 bases, and 6 bases stayed unmatched. The CDR3 has 17 residues. The CDR3 reads CASSLVGDRGGTGELFF. The CDR3 nucleotides read TGTGCCAGCAGCTTGGTGGGGGACAGGGGCGGCACCGGGGAGCTGTTTTTT.

This clone has only a few counts. The chain employs TRBV20-1 and TRBJ1-1, with D tentatively TRBD1 (5 bases). V dropped 6 bases and J dropped 8 bases, with 13 bases sitting between them. The germline CDR1 and CDR2 sequences are DFQATT and SNEGSKA (reference sequence). The CDR3 spans 11 residues. The CDR3 DNA sequence: TGCAGTGCCCGATACAGGAGAGAAGCTTTCTTT. As protein: CSARYRREAFF.

This chain joins TRBV4-2 and TRBJ2-7; perhaps TRBD2 as D (5 bases). Germline-derived CDR1 and CDR2 are LGHNA and YNFKEQ. The CDR3 length is 13 residues. V lost 5 bases to trimming and J lost 2 bases, with 10 bases between them. CDR3 DNA: TGTGCCAGCAGCTTGGAGGCGGCCTACGAGCAGTACTTC. Protein sequence: CASSLEAAYEQYF.

The chain combines TRBV5-1 with TRBJ2-7; 9 bases align to TRBD2. The CDR3 length is 15 residues. CDR1 and CDR2 from the germline V gene are SGHRS and YFSETQ. V lost 0 bases to trimming and J lost 3 bases; unmatched junction nucleotides: 4. Here the CDR3 DNA reads TGCGCCAGCAGCTTGGACGGGACTAGCTTCTACGAGCAGTACTTC. Translation: CASSLDGTSFYEQYF. Supplemented by reference TRBV5-1 and TRBJ2-7, the full variable domain reads KAGVTQTPRYLIKTRGQQVTLSCSPISGHRSVSWYQQTPGQGLQFLFEYFSETQRNKGNFPGRFSGRQFSNSRSEMNVSTLELGDSALYLCASSLDGTSFYEQYFGPGTRLTVT.

J is TRBJ2-5 and V is TRBV5-4; 7 nucleotides match TRBD2. The V segment lost 6 bases and the J segment 4 bases; nucleotides outside the gene matches: 15. Per germline, CDR1 SGHNT and CDR2 YYREEE (reference sequence). The CDR3 is 16 residues long. The CDR3 coding sequence is TGTGCCAGCAACCCGAGCGGGGTTCGCCTCGGAGAGACCCAGTACTTC. This sequence encodes CASNPSGVRLGETQYF.

The rearrangement joins TRBV19 to TRBJ1-1; D gene unclear. V lost 5 bases to trimming and J lost 1 base, with 11 bases between them. This CDR3 spans 14 amino acids. Per germline, CDR1 LNHDA and CDR2 SQIVND (reference sequence). The CDR3 loop reads CASSPYTTNTEAFF. DNA for the CDR3: TGTGCCAGTAGTCCATACACCACGAACACTGAAGCTTTCTTT.